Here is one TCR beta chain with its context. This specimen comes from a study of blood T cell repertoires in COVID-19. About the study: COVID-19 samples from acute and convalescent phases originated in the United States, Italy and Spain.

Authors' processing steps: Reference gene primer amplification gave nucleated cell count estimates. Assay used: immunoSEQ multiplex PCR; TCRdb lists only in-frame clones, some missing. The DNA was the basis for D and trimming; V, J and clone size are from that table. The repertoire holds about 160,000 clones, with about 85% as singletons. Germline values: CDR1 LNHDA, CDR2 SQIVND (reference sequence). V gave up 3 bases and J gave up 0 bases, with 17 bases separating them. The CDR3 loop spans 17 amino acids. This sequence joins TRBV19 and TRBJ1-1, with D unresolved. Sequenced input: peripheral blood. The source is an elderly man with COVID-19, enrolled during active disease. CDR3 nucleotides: TGTGCCAGTAGTATCCCGTTCCTCACTCCACTGAACACTGAAGCTTTCTTT. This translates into CASSIPFLTPLNTEAFF.